The rows below give T cell receptor beta chains drawn from one sample of a study of long-term antiretroviral therapy in people with HIV. The protocol was immunoSEQ multiplex PCR, while the TCRdb copy is restricted to in-frame clones and leaves out a portion. The sample records approximately 27,000 clones, 75% to 95% being singletons. The sequenced sample was unsorted PBMCs, obtained roughly 5 years after starting antiretroviral therapy. Receptors were obtained from a woman aged 40 to 49 with HIV. The CDR3 runs from the conserved cysteine through the conserved F or W. The D gene is left open where the match is weak. Size is stated for part of the rows, as once, few or many counts, or as a class when the clone is expanded.

cdr3_length	v_call	clone_size	j_call	d_call	cdr3_nt	cdr3_aa
13	TRBV29-1	NA	TRBJ1-1	NA	TGCAGCGCCGCGAGGGGGGAAGGAACTGAAGCTTTCTTT	CSAARGEGTEAFF
13	TRBV6-5	once	TRBJ1-1	NA	TGTGCCAGCAGCCCCACTCGGGGTACTGAAGCTTTCTTT	CASSPTRGTEAFF
17	TRBV11-1	NA	TRBJ2-3	TRBD2	TGTGCCAGCAGCCGATTGCCATTCGCGGGAGGGGTGGATACGCAGTATTTT	CASSRLPFAGGVDTQYF
14	TRBV6-5	NA	TRBJ2-5	NA	TGTGCCAGCAGTTTTATAGCGGCCCAAGAGACCCAGTACTTC	CASSFIAAQETQYF
18	TRBV7-7	NA	TRBJ2-1	TRBD2	TGTGCCAGCAGCCCCGCCGACCGAACTAGCGCGTATTACAATGAGCAGTTCTTC	CASSPADRTSAYYNEQFF
14	TRBV30	once	TRBJ1-1	TRBD1	TGTGCCCGAGACGGGACAGGGCGGAACACTGAAGCTTTCTTT	CARDGTGRNTEAFF
14	TRBV18	NA	TRBJ1-1	NA	TGTGCCAGCTCATGGAGTTCAGAGAACACTGAAGCTTTCTTT	CASSWSSENTEAFF
16	TRBV4-3	NA	TRBJ2-1	NA	TGCGCCAGCAGCCAAGACGTAACAGGAGTGTACAATGAGCAGTTCTTC	CASSQDVTGVYNEQFF
16	TRBV7-6	NA	TRBJ2-1	TRBD1	TGTGCCAGCAGCTTGCGGGGCAGGGGGCTGGGCCATGAGCAGTTCTTC	CASSLRGRGLGHEQFF
16	TRBV4-3	NA	TRBJ1-2	TRBD1	TGCGCCAGCAGCCAGGACCGCAGGGGGCGGGGGTATGGCTACACCTTC	CASSQDRRGRGYGYTF
18	TRBV11-2	NA	TRBJ1-2	TRBD1	TGTGCCAGCAGCTCGAGAGTTTCGGGGGACAGGGGGGACTATGGCTACACCTTC	CASSSRVSGDRGDYGYTF
17	TRBV5-1	NA	TRBJ2-1	TRBD2	TGCGCCAGCAGCTCGGTAGCGGGGGCTAGCTCCTACAATGAGCAGTTCTTC	CASSSVAGASSYNEQFF
13	TRBV12-5	NA	TRBJ2-3	TRBD2	TGTGCTAGCACTAGCGACAGTCCAGATACGCAGTATTTT	CASTSDSPDTQYF
17	TRBV4-2	NA	TRBJ1-4	TRBD1	TGTGCCAGCAGCCAACCCGGGACAGGGGGCCTAAGAGAAAAACTGTTTTTT	CASSQPGTGGLREKLFF
12	TRBV6-1	NA	TRBJ2-7	NA	TGTGCCAGCAGTGAAGTTGGCTACGAGCAGTACTTC	CASSEVGYEQYF
12	TRBV7-2	NA	TRBJ1-2	NA	TGTGCCAGCAGCCGTATGGGGACCGGCTACACCTTC	CASSRMGTGYTF
15	TRBV18	once	TRBJ1-5	NA	TGTGCCAGCTCACCAGGGCCGGATAGCAATCAGCCCCAGCATTTT	CASSPGPDSNQPQHF
16	TRBV5-6	NA	TRBJ2-5	TRBD1	TGTGCCAGCAGCGATAGGACAGGGGGCCCCCAAGAGACCCAGTACTTC	CASSDRTGGPQETQYF
16	TRBV7-9	few	TRBJ1-1	NA	TGTGCCAGCAGCTCGAGAAGGATAGGGGTGAACACTGAAGCTTTCTTT	CASSSRRIGVNTEAFF
13	TRBV30	NA	TRBJ2-5	NA	TGTGCCTGGAGTCCTCAGGGGCAAGAGACCCAGTACTTC	CAWSPQGQETQYF
16	TRBV5-1	NA	TRBJ1-4	NA	TGCGCCAGCAGCACCGGGACTCCCGGAATAGGCGAAAAACTGTTTTTT	CASSTGTPGIGEKLFF
18	TRBV5-6	once	TRBJ1-5	NA	TGTGCCAGCAGTCCCACCGGGGGAGCGGTATATAGCAATCAGCCCCAGCATTTT	CASSPTGGAVYSNQPQHF
15	TRBV19	NA	TRBJ1-4	NA	TGTGCCAGTAGCGATTTTGGGGCTAGTAATGAAAAACTGTTTTTT	CASSDFGASNEKLFF
14	TRBV19	NA	TRBJ1-4	NA	TGTGCCAGCCAACCGGCAGGTGTGGGTGAAAAACTGTTTTTT	CASQPAGVGEKLFF
15	TRBV4-2	NA	TRBJ2-3	TRBD2	TGTGCCAGCAGCCAACGTCGGGAGGCCCCAGATACGCAGTATTTT	CASSQRREAPDTQYF
14	TRBV10-3	NA	TRBJ2-7	NA	TGTGCCATCAGAGATACAGGGATTGGGTCCGAGCAGTACTTC	CAIRDTGIGSEQYF
13	TRBV29-1	NA	TRBJ2-5	NA	TGCAGCGTTGAGTATGGTCTAGGAGAGACCCAGTACTTC	CSVEYGLGETQYF
13	TRBV19	NA	TRBJ2-7	TRBD1	TGTGCCAGTAGGCCACAGGGGGCCTACGAGCAGTACTTC	CASRPQGAYEQYF
16	TRBV5-1	few	TRBJ2-3	TRBD1	TGCGCCAGCAGCCCCCGACGGGACAGGGTTACAGATACGCAGTATTTT	CASSPRRDRVTDTQYF
14	TRBV7-9	NA	TRBJ1-1	NA	TGTGCCAGCAGCTTAGGGTTGCTGAACACTGAAGCTTTCTTT	CASSLGLLNTEAFF
14	TRBV5-1	NA	TRBJ2-1	NA	TGCGCCAGCAGCTTGGAGACGGCCTACAATGAGCAGTTCTTC	CASSLETAYNEQFF
14	TRBV5-6	NA	TRBJ1-5	NA	TGTGCCAGCAGCTTGTTGTCAGTGAATCAGCCCCAGCATTTT	CASSLLSVNQPQHF
11	TRBV30	NA	TRBJ2-3	NA	TGTGCCTGGGAGTGGACAGATACGCAGTATTTT	CAWEWTDTQYF
16	TRBV21-1	NA	TRBJ1-5	NA	TGTGCCAGCAGCCTTGGGAGGACATATAGCAATCAGCCCCAGCATTTT	CASSLGRTYSNQPQHF
13	TRBV10-2	NA	TRBJ1-2	NA	TGCGCCAACAGGGTACTTTGGGGGGCGGTAAAAACCTTC	CANRVLWGAVKTF
13	TRBV10-3	NA	TRBJ1-2	NA	TGTGCCATCAGTGAGGTAATCGCCTATGGCTACACCTTC	CAISEVIAYGYTF
11	TRBV29-1	NA	TRBJ1-2	NA	TGCAGCGTTTGGACAGTCTATGGCTACACCTTC	CSVWTVYGYTF
14	TRBV7-6	NA	TRBJ2-2	NA	TGTGCCAGCAGCTTAGGGGTTTCCACCGGGGAGCTGTTTTTT	CASSLGVSTGELFF
15	TRBV19	NA	TRBJ2-5	NA	TGTGCCAGTAGTATAGATCGGGCAGGCCAAGAGACCCAGTACTTC	CASSIDRAGQETQYF
12	TRBV30	once	TRBJ2-2	TRBD1	TGTGCCTGGACCAGGGGGCCCGGGGAGCTGTTTTTT	CAWTRGPGELFF
17	TRBV27	NA	TRBJ2-7	NA	TGTGCCAGCAGACCCGAAAACCCCCTTGAGCGGGTTTCCGAGCAGTACTTC	CASRPENPLERVSEQYF
14	TRBV6-5	NA	TRBJ2-6	NA	TGTGCCAGCAGGACAGGAGCTGGGGCCAACGTCCTGACTTTC	CASRTGAGANVLTF
13	TRBV2	NA	TRBJ1-1	NA	TGTGCCAGCAGTTTACAGGGGAACACTGAAGCTTTCTTT	CASSLQGNTEAFF
16	TRBV5-1	NA	TRBJ2-1	NA	TGCGCCAGCAGCTTAACGGGGACTGGACTTTACAGTGAGCAGTTCTTC	CASSLTGTGLYSEQFF
16	TRBV19	once	TRBJ2-1	NA	TGTGCCAGTAATGATGGGTCCAGCGGAGAGAACAATGAGCAGTTCTTC	CASNDGSSGENNEQFF
13	TRBV10-2	NA	TRBJ2-2	TRBD1	TGCGCCAGCAAGACAGGGGGCTTCGGGGAGCTGTTTTTT	CASKTGGFGELFF
13	TRBV7-9	once	TRBJ1-5	TRBD1	TGTGCCAGCAGCTCGACAGGGCTCCAGCCCCAGCATTTT	CASSSTGLQPQHF
11	TRBV19	NA	TRBJ2-7	NA	TGTGCCAGCTCCGGGGCCTACGAGCAGTACTTC	CASSGAYEQYF
15	TRBV29-1	once	TRBJ2-3	NA	TGCAGCGTCAACGGGGTGAGGACTGTCACAGATACGCAGTATTTT	CSVNGVRTVTDTQYF
17	TRBV5-8	NA	TRBJ2-4	NA	TGTGCCAGCAGCTTCGGTCTCCGGGCGAGGGCCAAAAACATTCAGTACTTC	CASSFGLRARAKNIQYF